The present TCR beta chain was sequenced within a study of blood T cell repertoires in COVID-19. Study information: Samples taken during acute and convalescent COVID-19 were collected in the United States, Italy and Spain. T cells, B-cell-depleted T cells, or PBMCs provided the cDNA or gDNA that served as material.

V shed 3 bases and J 0 bases; nucleotides not matched to a gene: 5. The germline gives CDR1 MNHEY, CDR2 SMNVEV (reference sequence). The CDR3 is 16 amino acids. As processed by the authors: How many nucleated cells were present was estimated from reference gene primer amplification. Assay used: immunoSEQ multiplex PCR; TCRdb lists only in-frame clones, some missing. V, J and clone size are taken as reported in that table, and D and trimming were inferred from the DNA itself. The sample has roughly 190,000 clones; about four fifths are singletons. In Seattle, patients joined the study during active infection and were tracked longitudinally.

The receptor's source is a woman in her sixties with COVID-19, enrolled during active disease. V usage is TRBV27 and J usage is TRBJ2-1; 7 bases are a match to TRBD1. The sample consisted of peripheral blood. DNA of the CDR3: TGTGCCAGCAGTTTCGTCACAGGGGTCTCCTACAATGAGCAGTTCTTC. Encoded protein: CASSFVTGVSYNEQFF.